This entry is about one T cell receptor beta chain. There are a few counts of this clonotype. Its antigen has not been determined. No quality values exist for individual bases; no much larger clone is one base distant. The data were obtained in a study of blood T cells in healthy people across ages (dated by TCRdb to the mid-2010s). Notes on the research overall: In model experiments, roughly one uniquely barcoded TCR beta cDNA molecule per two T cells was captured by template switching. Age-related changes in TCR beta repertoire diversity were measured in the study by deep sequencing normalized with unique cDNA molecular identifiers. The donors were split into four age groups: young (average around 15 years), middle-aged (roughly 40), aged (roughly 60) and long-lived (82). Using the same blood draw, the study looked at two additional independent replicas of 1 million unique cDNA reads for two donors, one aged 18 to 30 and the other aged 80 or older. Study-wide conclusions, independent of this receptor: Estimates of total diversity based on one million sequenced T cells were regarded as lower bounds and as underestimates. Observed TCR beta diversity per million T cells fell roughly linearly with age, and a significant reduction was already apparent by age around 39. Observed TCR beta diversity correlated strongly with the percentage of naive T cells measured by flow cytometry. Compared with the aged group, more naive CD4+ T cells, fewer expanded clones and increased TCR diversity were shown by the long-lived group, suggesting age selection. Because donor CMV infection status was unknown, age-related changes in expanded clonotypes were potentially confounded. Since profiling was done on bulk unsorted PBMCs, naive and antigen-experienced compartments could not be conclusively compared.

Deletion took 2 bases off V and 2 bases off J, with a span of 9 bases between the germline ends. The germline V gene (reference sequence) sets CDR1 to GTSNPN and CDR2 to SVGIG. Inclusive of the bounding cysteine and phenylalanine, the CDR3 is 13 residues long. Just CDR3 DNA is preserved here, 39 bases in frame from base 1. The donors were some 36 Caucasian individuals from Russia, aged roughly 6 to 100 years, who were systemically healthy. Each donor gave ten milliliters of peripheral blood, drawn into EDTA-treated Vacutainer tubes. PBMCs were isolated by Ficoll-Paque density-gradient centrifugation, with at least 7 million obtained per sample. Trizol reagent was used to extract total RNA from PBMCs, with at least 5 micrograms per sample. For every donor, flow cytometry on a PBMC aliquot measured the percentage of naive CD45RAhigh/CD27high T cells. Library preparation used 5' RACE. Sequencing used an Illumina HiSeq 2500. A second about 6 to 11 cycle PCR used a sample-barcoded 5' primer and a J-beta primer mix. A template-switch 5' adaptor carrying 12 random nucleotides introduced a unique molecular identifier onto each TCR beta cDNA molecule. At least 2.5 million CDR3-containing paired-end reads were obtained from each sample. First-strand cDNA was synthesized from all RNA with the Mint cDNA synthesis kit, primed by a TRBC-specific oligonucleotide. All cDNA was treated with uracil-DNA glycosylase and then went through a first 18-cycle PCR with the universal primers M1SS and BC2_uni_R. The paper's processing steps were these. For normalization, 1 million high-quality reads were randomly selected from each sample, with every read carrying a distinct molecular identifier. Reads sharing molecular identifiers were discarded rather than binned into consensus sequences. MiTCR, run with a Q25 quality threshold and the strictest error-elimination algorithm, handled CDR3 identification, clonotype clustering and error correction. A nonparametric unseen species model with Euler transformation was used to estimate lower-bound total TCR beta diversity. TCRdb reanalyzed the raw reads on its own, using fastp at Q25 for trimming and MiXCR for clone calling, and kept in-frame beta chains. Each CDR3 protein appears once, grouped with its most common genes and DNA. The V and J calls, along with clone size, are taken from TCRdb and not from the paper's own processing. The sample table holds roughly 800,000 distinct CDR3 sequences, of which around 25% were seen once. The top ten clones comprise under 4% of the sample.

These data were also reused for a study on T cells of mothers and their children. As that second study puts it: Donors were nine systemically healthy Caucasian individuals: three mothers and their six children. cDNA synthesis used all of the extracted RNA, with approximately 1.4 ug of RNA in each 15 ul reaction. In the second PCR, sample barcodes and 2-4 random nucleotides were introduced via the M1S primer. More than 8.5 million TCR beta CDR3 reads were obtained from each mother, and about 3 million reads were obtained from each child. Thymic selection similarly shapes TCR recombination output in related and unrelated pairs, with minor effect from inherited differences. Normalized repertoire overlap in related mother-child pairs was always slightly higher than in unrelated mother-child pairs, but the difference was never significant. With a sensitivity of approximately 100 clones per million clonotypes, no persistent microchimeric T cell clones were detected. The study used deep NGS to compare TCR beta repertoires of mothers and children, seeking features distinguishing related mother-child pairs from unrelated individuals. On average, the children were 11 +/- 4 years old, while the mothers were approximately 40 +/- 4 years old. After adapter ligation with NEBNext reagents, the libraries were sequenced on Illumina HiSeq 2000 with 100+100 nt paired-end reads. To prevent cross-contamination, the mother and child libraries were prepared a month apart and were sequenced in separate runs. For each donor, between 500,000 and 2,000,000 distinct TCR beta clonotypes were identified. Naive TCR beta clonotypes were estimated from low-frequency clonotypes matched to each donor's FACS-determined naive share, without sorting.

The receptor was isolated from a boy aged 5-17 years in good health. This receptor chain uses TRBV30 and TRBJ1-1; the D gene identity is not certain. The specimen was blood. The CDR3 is CAWSSLSNTEAFF. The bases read TGTGCCTGGAGTTCCTTGAGCAACACTGAAGCTTTCTTT.